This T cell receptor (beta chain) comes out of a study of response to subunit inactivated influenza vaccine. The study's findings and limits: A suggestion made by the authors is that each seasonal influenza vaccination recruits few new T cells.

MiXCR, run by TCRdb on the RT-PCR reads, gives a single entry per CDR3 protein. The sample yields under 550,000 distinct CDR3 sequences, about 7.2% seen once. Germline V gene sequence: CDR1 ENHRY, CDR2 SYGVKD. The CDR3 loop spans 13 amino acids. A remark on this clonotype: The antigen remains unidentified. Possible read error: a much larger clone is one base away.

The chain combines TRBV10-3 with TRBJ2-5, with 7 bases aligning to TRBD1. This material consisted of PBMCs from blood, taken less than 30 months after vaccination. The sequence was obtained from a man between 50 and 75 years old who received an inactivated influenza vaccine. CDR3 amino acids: CAISGGQKETKYF. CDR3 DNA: TGTGCCATCAGTGGGGGACAGAAAGAGACCAAGTACTTC.